This T cell receptor (beta chain) derives from a study of early T cells in non-severe SARS-CoV-2 infection. This CDR3 spans 17 amino acids. Individual cDNA molecules were tagged with unique molecular identifiers, the study reported. Each CDR3 protein is one row after TCRdb ran MiXCR on the 5' RACE reads. The sample holds approximately 69,000 distinct CDR3 sequences; roughly 10% are singletons and the top ten take roughly 6.8%. This clonotype appeared many times. This chain uses TRBV3-2 with TRBJ1-2; the D call in the table, TRBD1, was not verified against the DNA. TRBV3-2 corresponds to a pseudogene. The sequenced sample consisted of whole blood. This TCR was recovered from an adult who was a healthcare worker with PCR-confirmed SARS-CoV-2 infection or an uninfected control (not recorded which). CDR3 loop: CASSQDEGVSQNYGYTF. The CDR3 nucleotides are TGTGCCAGCAGCCAAGATGAAGGGGTTTCCCAAAACTATGGCTACACCTTC.